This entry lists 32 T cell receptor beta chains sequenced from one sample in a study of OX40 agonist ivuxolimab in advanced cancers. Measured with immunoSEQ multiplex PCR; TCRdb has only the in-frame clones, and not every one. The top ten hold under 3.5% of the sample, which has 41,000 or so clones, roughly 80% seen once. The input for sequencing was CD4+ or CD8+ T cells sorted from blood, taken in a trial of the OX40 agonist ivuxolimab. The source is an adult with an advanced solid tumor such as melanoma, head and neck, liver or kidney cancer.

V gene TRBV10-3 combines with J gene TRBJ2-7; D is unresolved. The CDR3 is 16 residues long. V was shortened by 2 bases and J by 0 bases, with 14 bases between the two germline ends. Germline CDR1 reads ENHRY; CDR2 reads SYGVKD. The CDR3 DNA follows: TGTGCCATCAGTGAGGGGCCTTTCCGGTACTCCTACGAGCAGTACTTC. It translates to CAISEGPFRYSYEQYF.

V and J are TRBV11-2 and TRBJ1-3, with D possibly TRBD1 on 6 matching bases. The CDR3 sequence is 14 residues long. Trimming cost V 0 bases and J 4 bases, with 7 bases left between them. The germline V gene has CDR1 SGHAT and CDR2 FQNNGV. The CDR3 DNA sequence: TGTGCCAGCAGCTTAGACGGGGGCGGAAACACCATATATTTT. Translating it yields CASSLDGGGNTIYF.

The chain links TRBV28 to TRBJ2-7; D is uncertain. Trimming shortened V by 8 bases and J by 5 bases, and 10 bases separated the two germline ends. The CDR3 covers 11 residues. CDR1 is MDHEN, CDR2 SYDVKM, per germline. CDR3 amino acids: CASRVLNEQYF. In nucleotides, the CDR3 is TGTGCCAGCCGGGTTCTGAACGAGCAGTACTTC.

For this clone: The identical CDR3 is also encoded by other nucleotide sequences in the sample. In nucleotides, the CDR3 is TGTGCCAGCAGCCTCGGGCGGGGAGGCTACACCTTC. It translates to CASSLGRGGYTF. V is TRBV7-2 and J is TRBJ1-2; D gene ambiguous. The CDR3 spans 12 residues. With 5 bases removed from V and 8 bases from J, the gap between germline ends came to 12 bases. CDR1 is SGHTA and CDR2 is FQGNSA in the germline V gene.

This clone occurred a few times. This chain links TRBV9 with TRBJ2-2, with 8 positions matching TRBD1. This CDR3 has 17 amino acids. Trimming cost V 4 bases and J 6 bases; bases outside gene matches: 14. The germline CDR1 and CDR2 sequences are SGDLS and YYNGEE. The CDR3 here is CASSPGATGGSSGELFF. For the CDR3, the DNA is TGTGCCAGCAGCCCAGGAGCCACAGGGGGTAGCTCCGGGGAGCTGTTTTTT.

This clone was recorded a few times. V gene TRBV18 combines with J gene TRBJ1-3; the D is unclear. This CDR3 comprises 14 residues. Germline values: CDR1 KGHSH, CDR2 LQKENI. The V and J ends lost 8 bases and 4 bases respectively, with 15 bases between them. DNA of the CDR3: TGTGCCAGCCGAGCGGTAGGAGCCGGAAACACCATATATTTT. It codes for CASRAVGAGNTIYF. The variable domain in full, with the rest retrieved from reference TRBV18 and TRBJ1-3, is NAGVMQNPRHLVRRRGQEARLRCSPMKGHSHVYWYRQLPEEGLKFMVYLQKENIIDESGMPKERFSAEFPKEGPSILRIQQVVRGDSAAYFCASRAVGAGNTIYFGEGSWLTVV.

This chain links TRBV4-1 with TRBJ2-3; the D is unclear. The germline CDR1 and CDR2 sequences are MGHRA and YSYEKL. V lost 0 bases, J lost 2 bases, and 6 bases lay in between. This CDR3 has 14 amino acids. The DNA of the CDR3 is TGCGCCAGCAGCCAAGAACCAGTCACAGATACGCAGTATTTT. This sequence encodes CASSQEPVTDTQYF.

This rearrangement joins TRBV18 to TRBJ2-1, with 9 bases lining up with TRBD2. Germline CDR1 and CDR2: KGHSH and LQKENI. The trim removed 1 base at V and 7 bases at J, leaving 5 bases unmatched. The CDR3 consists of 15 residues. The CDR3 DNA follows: TGTGCCAGCTCACCACTAGCGGGAGCGGTGAATGAGCAGTTCTTC. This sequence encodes CASSPLAGAVNEQFF.

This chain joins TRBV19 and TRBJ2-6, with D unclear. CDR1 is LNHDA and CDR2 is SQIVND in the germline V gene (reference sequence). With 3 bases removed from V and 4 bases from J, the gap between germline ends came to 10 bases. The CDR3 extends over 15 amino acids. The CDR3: CASSMIPSGANVLTF. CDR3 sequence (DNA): TGTGCCAGTAGTATGATACCCTCGGGGGCCAACGTCCTGACTTTC. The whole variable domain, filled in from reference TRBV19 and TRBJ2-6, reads DGGITQSPKYLFRKEGQNVTLSCEQNLNHDAMYWYRQDPGQGLRLIYYSQIVNDFQKGDIAEGYSVSREKKESFPLTVTSAQKNPTAFYLCASSMIPSGANVLTFGAGSRLTVL.

The CDR3 sequence: CASSYSDTGTGELFF. The DNA for the CDR3 is TGTGCCAGCAGTTACTCTGACACAGGTACCGGGGAGCTGTTTTTT. The chain combines TRBV6-5 with TRBJ2-2; D is perhaps TRBD1 (5 bases). This CDR3 comprises 15 residues. Trimming shortened V by 0 bases and J by 5 bases, and 10 bases separated the two germline ends. Germline V gene lookup returns CDR1 MNHEY and CDR2 SVGAGI.

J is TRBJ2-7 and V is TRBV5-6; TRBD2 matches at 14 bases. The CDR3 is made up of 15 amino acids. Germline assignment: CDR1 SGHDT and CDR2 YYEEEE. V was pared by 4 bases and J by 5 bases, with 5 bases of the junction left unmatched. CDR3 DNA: TGTGCCAGCAGCCCGGGACTAGCGGGAGATCACGAGCAGTACTTC. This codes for CASSPGLAGDHEQYF.

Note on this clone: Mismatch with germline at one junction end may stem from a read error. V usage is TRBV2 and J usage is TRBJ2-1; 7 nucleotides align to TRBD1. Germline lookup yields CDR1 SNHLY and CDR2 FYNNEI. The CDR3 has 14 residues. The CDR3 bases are TGTGCCAGCAGTGCGGGTCACCTAAGCAGGGGACAGATCTTC. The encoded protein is CASSAGHLSRGQIF.

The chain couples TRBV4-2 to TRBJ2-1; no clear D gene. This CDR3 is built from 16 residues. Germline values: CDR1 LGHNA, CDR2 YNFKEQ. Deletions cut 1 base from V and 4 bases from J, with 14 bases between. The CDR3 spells CASSQGVETIYNEQFF. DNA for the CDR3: TGTGCCAGCAGCCAAGGGGTGGAAACTATTTACAATGAGCAGTTCTTC.

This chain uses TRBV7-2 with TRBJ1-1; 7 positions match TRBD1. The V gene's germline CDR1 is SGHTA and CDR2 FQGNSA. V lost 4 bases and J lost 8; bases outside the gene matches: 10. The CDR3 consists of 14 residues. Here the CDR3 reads CASSYTTTGTEAFF. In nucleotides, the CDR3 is TGTGCCAGCAGCTACACGACGACAGGGACCGAAGCTTTCTTT. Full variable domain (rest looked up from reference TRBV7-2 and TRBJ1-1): GAGVSQSPSNKVTEKGKDVELRCDPISGHTALYWYRQSLGQGLEFLIYFQGNSAPDKSGLPSDRFSAERTGGSVSTLTIQRTQQEDSAVYLCASSYTTTGTEAFFGQGTRLTVV.

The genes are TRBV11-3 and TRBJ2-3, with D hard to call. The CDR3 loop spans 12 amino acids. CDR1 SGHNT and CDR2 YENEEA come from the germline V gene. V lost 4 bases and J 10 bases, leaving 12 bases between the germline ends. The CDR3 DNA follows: TGTGCCAGCAGCTGGGGTTTTGACTCGCAGTATTTT. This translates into CASSWGFDSQYF. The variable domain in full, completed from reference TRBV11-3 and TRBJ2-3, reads EAGVVQSPRYKIIEKKQPVAFWCNPISGHNTLYWYLQNLGQGPELLIRYENEEAVDDSQLPKDRFSAERLKGVDSTLKIQPAELGDSAVYLCASSWGFDSQYFGPGTRLTVL.

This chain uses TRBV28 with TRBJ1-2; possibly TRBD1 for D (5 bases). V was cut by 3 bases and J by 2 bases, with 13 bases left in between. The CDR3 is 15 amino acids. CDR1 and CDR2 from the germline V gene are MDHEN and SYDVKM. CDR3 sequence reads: CASSFAGTTNYGYTF. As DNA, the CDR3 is TGTGCCAGCAGTTTCGCCGGGACGACGAACTATGGCTACACCTTC.

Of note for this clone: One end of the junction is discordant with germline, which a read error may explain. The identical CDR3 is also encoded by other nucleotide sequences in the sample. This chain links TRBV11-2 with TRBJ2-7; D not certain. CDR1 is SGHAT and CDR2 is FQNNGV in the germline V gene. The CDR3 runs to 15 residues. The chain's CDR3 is CASSLFPILSYEQYF. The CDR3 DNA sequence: TGCGCCAGCAGCCTATTCCCGATACTCTCCTACGAGCAGTACTTC.

CDR3 region: CASSLAKRGEQYF. For the CDR3, the DNA is TGTGCCAGCAGCTTAGCCAAGAGGGGCGAGCAGTACTTC. The V call is TRBV7-2, the J call TRBJ2-7, with D perhaps assigned TRBD1 or TRBD2 (5 bases each). The V gene lost 0 bases and the J gene lost 6 bases, with 9 bases spanning the gap. The CDR3 sequence is 13 residues long. Germline V gene data show CDR1 as SGHTA and CDR2 as FQGNSA.

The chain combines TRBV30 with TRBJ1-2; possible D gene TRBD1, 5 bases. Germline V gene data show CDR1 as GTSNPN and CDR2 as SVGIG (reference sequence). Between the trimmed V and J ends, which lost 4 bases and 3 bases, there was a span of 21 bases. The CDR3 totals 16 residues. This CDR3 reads CAWMGGQGSSYYGYTF. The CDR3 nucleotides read TGTGCCTGGATGGGCGGGCAGGGATCTTCATACTATGGCTACACCTTC.

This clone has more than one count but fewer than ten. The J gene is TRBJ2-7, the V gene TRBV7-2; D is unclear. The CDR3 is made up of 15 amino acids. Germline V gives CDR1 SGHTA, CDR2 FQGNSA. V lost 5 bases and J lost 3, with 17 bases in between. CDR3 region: CASSLSQGLGYEQYF. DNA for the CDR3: TGTGCCAGCAGCCTCTCCCAAGGGTTGGGCTACGAGCAGTACTTC. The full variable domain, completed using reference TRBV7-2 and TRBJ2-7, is GAGVSQSPSNKVTEKGKDVELRCDPISGHTALYWYRQSLGQGLEFLIYFQGNSAPDKSGLPSDRFSAERTGGSVSTLTIQRTQQEDSAVYLCASSLSQGLGYEQYFGPGTRLTVT.

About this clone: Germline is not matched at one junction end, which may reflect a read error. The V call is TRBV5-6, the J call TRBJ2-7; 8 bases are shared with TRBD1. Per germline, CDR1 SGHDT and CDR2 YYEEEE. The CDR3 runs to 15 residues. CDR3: CTSSWQGARGWWQYF. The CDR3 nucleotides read TGTACCAGCAGCTGGCAGGGGGCGAGAGGTTGGTGGCAGTACTTC.

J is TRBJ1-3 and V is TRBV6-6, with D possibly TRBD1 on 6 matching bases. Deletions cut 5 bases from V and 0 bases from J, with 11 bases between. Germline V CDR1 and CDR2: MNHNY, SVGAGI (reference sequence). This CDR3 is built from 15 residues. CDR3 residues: CASSADRPSGNTIYF. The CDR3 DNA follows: TGTGCCAGCAGTGCCGACAGGCCCTCTGGAAACACCATATATTTT.

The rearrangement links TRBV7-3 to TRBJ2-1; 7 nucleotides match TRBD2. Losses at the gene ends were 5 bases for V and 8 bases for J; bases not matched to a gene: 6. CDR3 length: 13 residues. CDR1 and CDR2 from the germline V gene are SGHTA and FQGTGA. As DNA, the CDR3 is TGTGCCAGCAGCCCCCAGGGAGGGTATGAGCAGTTCTTC. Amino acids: CASSPQGGYEQFF.

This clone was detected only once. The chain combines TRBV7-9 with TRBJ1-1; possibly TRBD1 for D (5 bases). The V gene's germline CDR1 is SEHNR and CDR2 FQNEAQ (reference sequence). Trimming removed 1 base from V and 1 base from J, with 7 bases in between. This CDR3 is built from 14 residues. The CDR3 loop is CASSLEGKNTEAFF. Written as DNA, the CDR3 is TGTGCCAGCAGCTTAGAGGGGAAGAACACTGAAGCTTTCTTT.

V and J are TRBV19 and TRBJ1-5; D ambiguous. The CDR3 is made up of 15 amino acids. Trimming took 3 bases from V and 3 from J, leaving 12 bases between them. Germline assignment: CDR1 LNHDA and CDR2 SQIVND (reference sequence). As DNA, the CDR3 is TGTGCCAGTAGTATGGGCAGGAAGCCCAATCAGCCCCAGCATTTT. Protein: CASSMGRKPNQPQHF. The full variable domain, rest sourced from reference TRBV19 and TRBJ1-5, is DGGITQSPKYLFRKEGQNVTLSCEQNLNHDAMYWYRQDPGQGLRLIYYSQIVNDFQKGDIAEGYSVSREKKESFPLTVTSAQKNPTAFYLCASSMGRKPNQPQHFGDGTRLSIL.

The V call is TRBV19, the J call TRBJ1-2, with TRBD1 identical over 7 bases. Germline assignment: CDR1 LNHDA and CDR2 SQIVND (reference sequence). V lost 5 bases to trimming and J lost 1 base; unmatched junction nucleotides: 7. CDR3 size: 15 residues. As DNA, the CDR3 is TGTGCCAGTAGTCCCGACAGGGTAGTTAACTATGGCTACACCTTC. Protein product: CASSPDRVVNYGYTF.

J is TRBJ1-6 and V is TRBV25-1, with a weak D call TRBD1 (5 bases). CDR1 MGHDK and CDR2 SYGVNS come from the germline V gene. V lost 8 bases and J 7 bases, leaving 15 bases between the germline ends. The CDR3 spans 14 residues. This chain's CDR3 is CASAWRDGNSPLHF. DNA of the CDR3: TGTGCCAGCGCCTGGCGGGACGGAAATTCACCCCTCCACTTT. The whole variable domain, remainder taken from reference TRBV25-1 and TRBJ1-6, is EADIYQTPRYLVIGTGKKITLECSQTMGHDKMYWYQQDPGMELHLIHYSYGVNSTEKGDLSSESTVSRIRTEHFPLTLESARPSHTSQYLCASAWRDGNSPLHFGNGTRLTVT.

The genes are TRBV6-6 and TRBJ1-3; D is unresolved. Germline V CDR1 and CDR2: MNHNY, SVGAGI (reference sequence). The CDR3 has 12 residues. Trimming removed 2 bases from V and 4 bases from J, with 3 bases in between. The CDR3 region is CASSYGGNTIYF. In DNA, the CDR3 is TGTGCCAGCAGTTACGGGGGAAACACCATATATTTT.

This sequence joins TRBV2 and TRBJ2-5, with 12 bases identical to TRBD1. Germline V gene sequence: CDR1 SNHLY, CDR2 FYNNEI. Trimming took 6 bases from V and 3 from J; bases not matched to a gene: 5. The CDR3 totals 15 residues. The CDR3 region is CASRGDRGREETQYF. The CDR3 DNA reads TGTGCCAGCAGAGGGGACAGGGGGCGGGAAGAGACCCAGTACTTC.

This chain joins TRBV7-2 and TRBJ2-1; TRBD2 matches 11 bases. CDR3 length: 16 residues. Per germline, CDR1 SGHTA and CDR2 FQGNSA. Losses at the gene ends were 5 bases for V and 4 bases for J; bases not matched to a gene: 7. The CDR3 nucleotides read TGTGCCAGCAGCGCACGACTAGCGGGATGGTACAATGAGCAGTTCTTC. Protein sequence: CASSARLAGWYNEQFF. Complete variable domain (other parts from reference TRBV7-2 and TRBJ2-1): GAGVSQSPSNKVTEKGKDVELRCDPISGHTALYWYRQSLGQGLEFLIYFQGNSAPDKSGLPSDRFSAERTGGSVSTLTIQRTQQEDSAVYLCASSARLAGWYNEQFFGPGTRLTVL.

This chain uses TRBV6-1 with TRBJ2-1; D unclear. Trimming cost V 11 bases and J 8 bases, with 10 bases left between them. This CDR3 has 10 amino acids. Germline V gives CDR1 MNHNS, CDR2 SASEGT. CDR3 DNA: TGTGCCCGCCGGCAGGATGAGCAGTTCTTC. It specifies CARRQDEQFF.

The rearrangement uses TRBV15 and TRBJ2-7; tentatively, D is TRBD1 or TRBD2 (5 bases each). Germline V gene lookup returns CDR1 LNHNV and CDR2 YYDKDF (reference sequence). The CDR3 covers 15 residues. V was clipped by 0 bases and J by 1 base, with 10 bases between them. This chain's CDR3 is CATSRDPGPSYEQYF. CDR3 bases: TGTGCCACCAGCAGAGATCCGGGACCGTCCTACGAGCAGTACTTC.